These 10 T cell receptor beta chains were all obtained from the same sample, sequenced in a study of blood T cell repertoires in COVID-19. TCRdb's copy holds only in-frame clones and misses some; the assay was immunoSEQ multiplex PCR. The sample lists over 70,000 clones, approximately 90% occurring once. The material sequenced was peripheral blood. The receptors come from a man over 45 with COVID-19, enrolled during active disease.

The DNA for the CDR3 is TGCGCCAGCAGCTTTCAGGGGGAAGAGACCCAGTACTTC. Its translation is CASSFQGEETQYF. The chain uses TRBV5-1 and TRBJ2-5; TRBD1 aligns across 7 bases. CDR1 is SGHRS and CDR2 is YFSETQ in the germline V gene. The CDR3 is 13 residues long. With 2 bases clipped from V and 3 bases from J, the junction kept 1 base outside the gene matches.

The V call is TRBV28, the J call TRBJ2-7; D possibly corresponds to TRBD2 (5 bases). The CDR3 spans 15 residues. Germline V gene data show CDR1 as MDHEN and CDR2 as SYDVKM. V lost 7 bases and J 0 bases, leaving 16 bases between the germline ends. The CDR3 reads CASTPRGSASYEQYF. DNA of the CDR3: TGTGCCAGCACCCCTAGAGGTAGCGCCTCCTACGAGCAGTACTTC.

The chain couples TRBV2 to TRBJ2-5, with 7 bases lining up with TRBD2. Germline values: CDR1 SNHLY, CDR2 FYNNEI. V gave up 6 bases and J gave up 1 base; unmatched junction bases: 5. The CDR3 is made up of 14 amino acids. The CDR3: CASSVRTSQETQYF. In DNA form, the CDR3 reads TGTGCCAGCAGCGTACGGACTAGCCAAGAGACCCAGTACTTC. Full variable domain (remainder filled in from reference TRBV2 and TRBJ2-5): EPEVTQTPSHQVTQMGQEVILRCVPISNHLYFYWYRQILGQKVEFLVSFYNNEISEKSEIFDDQFSVERPDGSNFTLKIRSTKLEDSAMYFCASSVRTSQETQYFGPGTRLLVL.

The chain links TRBV27 to TRBJ1-2; TRBD1 aligns across 7 bases. Per germline, CDR1 MNHEY and CDR2 SMNVEV (reference sequence). The V segment lost 5 bases and the J segment 2 bases; nucleotides outside the gene matches: 2. The CDR3 loop spans 13 amino acids. The CDR3 here is CASSQTGNYGYTF. For the CDR3, the DNA is TGTGCCAGCAGTCAGACAGGGAACTATGGCTACACCTTC.

The rearrangement uses TRBV6-5 and TRBJ1-1; D remains unclear. Germline CDR1 MNHEY, CDR2 SVGAGI. Trimming shortened V by 8 bases and J by 5 bases, and 18 bases separated the two germline ends. CDR3 size: 14 residues. The CDR3 coding sequence is TGTGCCAGCTCCCCCATCGGTCGGGATACTGAAGCTTTCTTT. Its translation: CASSPIGRDTEAFF.

The chain has TRBV6-5 and TRBJ1-3; D remains unclear. The ends were cut back, 2 bases at V and 6 bases at J, with 14 bases in the middle. Germline V gene sequence: CDR1 MNHEY, CDR2 SVGAGI. The CDR3 is made up of 15 amino acids. CDR3: CASSYGGGLENTIYF. The CDR3 bases are TGTGCCAGCAGTTACGGTGGAGGGTTGGAAAACACCATATATTTT.

This chain's CDR3 is CASKQGTGMNEQYF. CDR3 DNA: TGTGCCAGTAAGCAAGGGACAGGGATGAACGAGCAGTACTTC. The genes are TRBV19 and TRBJ2-7; 9 bases fit TRBD1. The germline V gene has CDR1 LNHDA and CDR2 SQIVND (reference sequence). The trim removed 7 bases at V and 5 bases at J, leaving 9 bases unmatched. This CDR3 contains 14 residues.

V is TRBV3-1 (or the pseudogene TRBV3-2) and J is TRBJ2-1, with 8 bases that match TRBD1. V trimming: 2 bases; J trimming: 4 bases; junction bases outside the gene matches: 4. Per germline, CDR1 LGHDT and CDR2 YNNKEL (reference sequence). This CDR3 region has 15 residues. The CDR3 loop reads CASSQTGQVYNEQFF. Here the CDR3 DNA reads TGTGCCAGCAGCCAAACGGGACAGGTGTACAATGAGCAGTTCTTC.

V is TRBV4-2 and J is TRBJ2-7; 13 nucleotides line up with TRBD2. Losses at the gene ends were 2 bases for V and 0 bases for J; bases not matched to a gene: 1. Germline loops: CDR1 LGHNA, CDR2 YNFKEQ. The CDR3 is 16 amino acids. The CDR3 DNA is TGTGCCAGCAGCCAACGGACTAGCGGGAGCTCCTACGAGCAGTACTTC. Residues: CASSQRTSGSSYEQYF.

The rearrangement links TRBV6-5 to TRBJ1-5; D call uncertain. This CDR3 is built from 15 residues. Germline V gene data show CDR1 as MNHEY and CDR2 as SVGAGI. Trimming shortened V by 6 bases and J by 3 bases, and 15 bases separated the two germline ends. The CDR3 sequence is CASRGAEGNNQPQHF. CDR3 bases: TGTGCCAGCAGAGGAGCGGAGGGAAACAATCAGCCCCAGCATTTT.